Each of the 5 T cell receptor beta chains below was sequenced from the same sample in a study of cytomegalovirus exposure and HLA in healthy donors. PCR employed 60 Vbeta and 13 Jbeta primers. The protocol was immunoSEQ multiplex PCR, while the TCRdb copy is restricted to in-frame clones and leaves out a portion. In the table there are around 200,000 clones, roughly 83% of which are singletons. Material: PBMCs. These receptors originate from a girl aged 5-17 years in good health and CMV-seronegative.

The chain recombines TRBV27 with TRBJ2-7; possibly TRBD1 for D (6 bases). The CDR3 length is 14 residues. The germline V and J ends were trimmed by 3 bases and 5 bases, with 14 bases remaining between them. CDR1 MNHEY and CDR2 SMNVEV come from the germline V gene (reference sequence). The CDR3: CASSFTGNLDEQYF. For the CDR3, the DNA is TGTGCCAGCAGTTTTACAGGGAACCTGGACGAGCAGTACTTC.

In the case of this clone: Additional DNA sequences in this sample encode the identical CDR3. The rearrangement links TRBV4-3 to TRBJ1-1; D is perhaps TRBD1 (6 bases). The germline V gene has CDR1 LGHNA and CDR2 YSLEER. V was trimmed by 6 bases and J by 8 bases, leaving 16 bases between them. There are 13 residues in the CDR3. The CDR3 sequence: CASRHGGQPEAFF. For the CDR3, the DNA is TGCGCCAGCAGGCATGGTGGACAGCCAGAAGCTTTCTTT.

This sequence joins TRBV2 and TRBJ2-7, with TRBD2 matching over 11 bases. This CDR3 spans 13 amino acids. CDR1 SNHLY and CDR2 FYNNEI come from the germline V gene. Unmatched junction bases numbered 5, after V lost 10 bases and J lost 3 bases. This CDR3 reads CATRTSGSYEQYF. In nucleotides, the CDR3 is TGTGCCACACGAACTAGCGGGAGCTACGAGCAGTACTTC.

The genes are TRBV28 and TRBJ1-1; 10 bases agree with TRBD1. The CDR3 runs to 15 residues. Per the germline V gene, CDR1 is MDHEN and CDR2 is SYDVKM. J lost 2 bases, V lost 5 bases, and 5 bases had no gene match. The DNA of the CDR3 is TGTGCCAGCAGTCCTGGGACAGGGGCTAACACTGAAGCTTTCTTT. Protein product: CASSPGTGANTEAFF.

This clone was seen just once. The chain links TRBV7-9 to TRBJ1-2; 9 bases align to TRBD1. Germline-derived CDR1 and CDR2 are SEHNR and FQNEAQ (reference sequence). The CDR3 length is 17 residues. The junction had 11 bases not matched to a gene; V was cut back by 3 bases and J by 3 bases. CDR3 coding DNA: TGTGCCAGCAGCTTTCTCACAGGGGGCAGGATTGACTATGGCTACACCTTC. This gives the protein CASSFLTGGRIDYGYTF.